In its sample, the clone carrying this T cell receptor (beta chain) was seen once. Germline V gene lookup returns CDR1 LNHDA and CDR2 SQIVND (reference sequence). CDR3 length: 17 amino acids. V gave up 4 bases and J gave up 4 bases; unmatched junction bases: 14. The sample belongs to a study of T cell responses to AZD1222 COVID-19 vaccine. Some clones are missing from TCRdb's copy, which holds only in-frame ones; the method was immunoSEQ multiplex PCR. The repertoire holds about 140,000 clones, with roughly 90% as singletons. The genes are TRBV19 and TRBJ1-2; the match to TRBD1 covers 8 bases. The source was peripheral blood, collected on day 0 of AZD1222 vaccination. The source is an adult in good health. The CDR3 coding sequence is TGTGCCAGTAGTACCCTTGGGGGGCAGGGGGCTAGCTATGGCTACACCTTC. Its protein is CASSTLGGQGASYGYTF.